The 20 T cell receptor beta chains in this list originate from one sample, sequenced in a study of blood T cells in healthy people across ages (dated by TCRdb to about 2015). The library was built by means of 5' RACE. The reads were generated on an Illumina HiSeq 2500. The second PCR ran for roughly 7 to 11 cycles and used a J-beta primer mix along with a sample-barcoded 5' primer. Clones were called with MiXCR by TCRdb after fastp trimmed the public reads at Q25, and only in-frame beta chains were retained. Identical CDR3 proteins give one entry, which carries the most common genes and DNA. The sample has around 1.5 million distinct CDR3 sequences on record, roughly 32% of them singletons. The ten largest make up approximately 11% of the sample. Material for sequencing was blood. Receptor source: a woman in her 30s in good health.

Concerning this clonotype: One base away lies a much larger clone, so this may be a sequencing read error. The V gene is TRBV5-1, the J gene TRBJ2-7; 9 bases are shared with TRBD1. The CDR3 is 15 amino acids. CDR1 is SGHRS and CDR2 is YFSETQ in the germline V gene. The junction had 7 bases not matched to a gene; V was cut back by 6 bases and J by 0 bases. CDR3 nucleotides: TGCGCCAGCAACCGAACAGGGGGCCCCTCCTACGAGCAGTACTTC. Amino acids: CASNRTGGPSYEQYF.

The chain employs TRBV25-1 and TRBJ1-1; D not resolved. Germline V CDR1 and CDR2: MGHDK, SYGVNS. The CDR3 is 14 amino acids. Between the trimmed V and J ends, which lost 7 bases and 6 bases, there was a span of 18 bases. CDR3 nucleotide sequence: TGTGCCAGCACCGACGGGTTACCGCACCCTGAAGCTTTCTTT. Translation: CASTDGLPHPEAFF.

This clonotype has a handful of counts. V gene TRBV19 combines with J gene TRBJ1-5; perhaps TRBD1 as D (5 bases). This CDR3 spans 14 amino acids. V dropped 11 bases and J dropped 4 bases, with 18 bases sitting between them. Germline V CDR1 and CDR2: LNHDA, SQIVND (reference sequence). The CDR3 here is CAAKPGGGNQPQHF. The DNA of the CDR3 is TGTGCCGCGAAGCCCGGGGGAGGTAATCAGCCCCAGCATTTT.

This clonotype was recorded at least ten times. The chain carries TRBV4-1 and TRBJ1-5; a weak D match, TRBD1 (6 bases). Per the germline V gene, CDR1 is MGHRA and CDR2 is YSYEKL. The length of the CDR3 is 16 residues. Trimming stripped 0 bases from V and 1 base from J, with 10 bases between. CDR3 loop: CASSQEHTGSNQPQHF. The CDR3 nucleotides are TGCGCCAGCAGCCAAGAACACACAGGGAGCAATCAGCCCCAGCATTTT.

This clonotype was counted ten times or more. The chain uses TRBV4-1 and TRBJ1-1, with D unclear. The germline gives CDR1 MGHRA, CDR2 YSYEKL. Trimming took 7 bases from V and 4 from J, leaving 10 bases between them. CDR3 length: 12 residues. CDR3 DNA: TGCGCCAGCACCGCGGGAGGCACTGAAGCTTTCTTT. Its protein product is CASTAGGTEAFF.

This clonotype was found a few times. The genes are TRBV20-1 and TRBJ2-1; D is perhaps TRBD2 (5 bases). CDR1 and CDR2 (germline): DFQATT, SNEGSKA (reference sequence). Trimming pared 0 bases from V and 0 bases from J, leaving 15 bases between. The CDR3 runs to 17 residues. As DNA, the CDR3 is TGCAGTGCTAGAGACGGGCGGGTGGGGAGCTCCTACAATGAGCAGTTCTTC. Translating it yields CSARDGRVGSSYNEQFF.

There are a few counts of this clonotype. This sequence joins TRBV20-1 and TRBJ2-1; no clear D gene. Germline lookup yields CDR1 DFQATT and CDR2 SNEGSKA (reference sequence). This CDR3 region has 11 residues. V lost 0 bases and J 10 bases, leaving 7 bases between the germline ends. The CDR3 DNA reads as TGCAGTGCTAGAGATCTACGGGAGCAGTTCTTC. Residues: CSARDLREQFF.

Ten or more counts support this clonotype. The chain couples TRBV27 to TRBJ2-1, with a weak D call TRBD2 (6 bases). This CDR3 contains 12 residues. V lost 7 bases and J lost 6, with 10 bases in between. Germline CDR1 and CDR2: MNHEY and SMNVEV (reference sequence). The CDR3 sequence: CASKKLANEQFF. CDR3 sequence (DNA): TGTGCCAGCAAAAAACTAGCCAATGAGCAGTTCTTC.

The genes are TRBV5-1 and TRBJ2-5; D might be TRBD1 (5 bases). The germline V and J ends were trimmed by 0 bases and 4 bases, with 19 bases remaining between them. This CDR3 is 17 amino acids long. In germline, CDR1 is SGHRS, CDR2 YFSETQ. Written as DNA, the CDR3 is TGCGCCAGCAGCTTGGCGGGCGGCCCCAGGGTGTCAGAGACCCAGTACTTC. Its protein is CASSLAGGPRVSETQYF.

The table lists this clonotype with a few counts. The gene calls are TRBV30 and TRBJ2-5; 9 positions agree with TRBD1. Per germline, CDR1 GTSNPN and CDR2 SVGIG (reference sequence). Trimming removed 0 bases from V and 5 bases from J; junction bases left unmatched: 7. This CDR3 is built from 15 residues. The CDR3 nucleotides read TGTGCCTGGAGTGTACGGGACAGGGACTTCGAGACCCAGTACTTC. Its protein is CAWSVRDRDFETQYF.

This clonotype was picked up a small number of times. The chain uses TRBV27 and TRBJ2-2, with unresolved D. This CDR3 has 16 amino acids. CDR1 and CDR2 (germline): MNHEY, SMNVEV (reference sequence). The V end lost 2 bases, the J end lost 6 bases, and 16 bases lay between the germline ends. CDR3: CASSLQLGLGAGELFF. The CDR3 DNA is TGTGCCAGCAGTTTACAATTGGGTCTTGGGGCCGGGGAGCTGTTTTTT.

The sample holds many counts of this clonotype. At one of its ends the junction is not consistent with the germline gene, which may arise from a read error. The J gene is TRBJ2-7, the V gene TRBV12-3 or TRBV12-4; weak D call: TRBD2 (5 bases). The CDR3 has 12 amino acids. CDR3 sequence: CASSLGGGEQYF. For the CDR3, the DNA is TGTGCCAGCAGCTTAGGAGGTGGCGAGCAGTACTTC.

This clonotype was found a few times. V usage is TRBV21-1 and J usage is TRBJ1-4. TRBV21-1 is classified as a pseudogene. The CDR3 runs to 13 residues. CDR3 nucleotide sequence: TGTGCCAGCAGGGGGTTAAAGAATGAAAAACTGTTTTTT. Translation gives CASRGLKNEKLFF.

This chain links TRBV30 with TRBJ2-7, with 9 nucleotides matching TRBD2. V dropped 4 bases and J dropped 4; count of bases not matched to a gene: 2. The CDR3 is made up of 12 amino acids. Germline V CDR1 and CDR2: GTSNPN, SVGIG (reference sequence). The CDR3 here is CAWTSGNYEQYF. As DNA, the CDR3 is TGTGCCTGGACTAGCGGGAATTACGAGCAGTACTTC. Using reference TRBV30 and TRBJ2-7 for the parts outside the CDR3, the full variable domain is SQTIHQWPATLVQPVGSPLSLECTVEGTSNPNLYWYRQAAGRGLQLLFYSVGIGQISSEVPQNLSASRPQDRQFILSSKKLLLSDSGFYLCAWTSGNYEQYFGPGTRLTVT.

This clonotype was counted at least ten times. The chain combines TRBV7-3 with TRBJ2-3; D might be TRBD2 (6 bases). There are 16 residues in the CDR3. The germline CDR1 and CDR2 sequences are SGHTA and FQGTGA. The V and J ends lost 1 base and 4 bases respectively, with 15 bases between them. The chain's CDR3 is CASSLNPPGTADTQYF. The DNA for the CDR3 is TGTGCCAGCAGCTTAAATCCACCGGGGACTGCAGATACGCAGTATTTT.

The chain is built from TRBV12-3 or TRBV12-4 and TRBJ2-7, with 7 bases fitting TRBD1. The CDR3 spans 17 residues. V dropped 6 bases and J dropped 3; count of bases not matched to a gene: 17. CDR3 sequence reads: CASSTRGLGDKVYEQYF. CDR3 sequence (DNA): TGTGCCAGCAGCACAAGGGGGCTAGGGGACAAAGTCTACGAGCAGTACTTC.

This clonotype was counted a few times. The genes are TRBV20-1 and TRBJ2-1; weak D call: TRBD1 (6 bases). The CDR3 extends over 11 amino acids. Looked up from germline, CDR1 is DFQATT and CDR2 is SNEGSKA (reference sequence). V dropped 1 base and J dropped 15 bases, with 13 bases sitting between them. CDR3 nucleotides: TGCAGTGCTAGAGGGGACACTTCTTGGTTCTTC. Protein product: CSARGDTSWFF.

This rearrangement joins TRBV10-3 to TRBJ2-7; a weak D match, TRBD1 (6 bases). Trimming pared 6 bases from V and 3 bases from J, leaving 12 bases between. CDR3 size: 13 residues. Germline loops: CDR1 ENHRY, CDR2 SYGVKD. Here the CDR3 reads CAISGQFGYEQYF. The CDR3 DNA follows: TGTGCCATCAGCGGACAGTTCGGCTACGAGCAGTACTTC.

This clonotype was seen only a few times. This chain joins TRBV5-1 and TRBJ2-1; 13 bases are shared with TRBD2. Trimming at V came to 4 bases and at J to 8 bases, leaving 6 bases not matched to a gene. CDR3 length: 15 residues. The germline V gene has CDR1 SGHRS and CDR2 YFSETQ. CDR3 amino acids: CASSPGTSGIHEQFF. CDR3 coding DNA: TGCGCCAGCAGCCCAGGGACTAGCGGGATTCATGAGCAGTTCTTC.

This clonotype has only a few counts. This chain joins TRBV9 and TRBJ2-7, with 8 positions matching TRBD2. Trimming removed 4 bases from V and 6 bases from J; junction bases left unmatched: 12. This CDR3 has 15 amino acids. Per germline, CDR1 SGDLS and CDR2 YYNGEE. The CDR3 nucleotides are TGTGCCAGCAGCCCCCCGGGTAGCGGGGAAGGCGAGCAGTACTTC. Residues: CASSPPGSGEGEQYF.